Following are 32 T cell receptor beta chains from one sample sequenced in a study of CD8 T cells in ankylosing spondylitis (dated by TCRdb to 2015 to 2018). The library was obtained by 5' RACE. Sequenced on an Illumina HiSeq 2500. The public sequencing data were trimmed at Q25 with fastp and processed into clonotypes with MiXCR by TCRdb, which kept only in-frame beta chains. All rows with the same CDR3 protein become a single entry with the most common DNA and genes. The sample records around 770,000 distinct CDR3 sequences, approximately 10% of which are singletons. The ten largest make up 0.45% to 0.6% of the sample. Results and caveats for the whole study, not just this receptor: Blood from ankylosing spondylitis patients appeared to be characterized by a TCR beta motif composed of about eight highly homologous amino acid variants.

No antigen has been assigned to these receptors. The specimen sequenced was blood, either unsorted or a sorted T cell fraction (not recorded which). These receptors came from a male donor with ankylosing spondylitis.

This chain uses TRBV20-1 with TRBJ2-3; 8 bases line up with TRBD1. The CDR3 extends over 15 amino acids. The germline V gene has CDR1 DFQATT and CDR2 SNEGSKA (reference sequence). V lost 1 base and J lost 3; bases outside the gene matches: 6. The CDR3 sequence is CSARVVTGATDTQYF. CDR3 bases: TGCAGTGCTAGAGTGGTGACAGGGGCGACAGATACGCAGTATTTT.

A few counts support this clonotype. V usage is TRBV20-1 and J usage is TRBJ2-3; 8 nucleotides agree with TRBD2. Germline V gene lookup returns CDR1 DFQATT and CDR2 SNEGSKA (reference sequence). The ends lost 4 bases at V and 1 base at J; junction bases unmatched: 4. There are 14 residues in the CDR3. In nucleotides, the CDR3 is TGCAGTGCTATCAGCGGGAGAGGCACAGATACGCAGTATTTT. This encodes CSAISGRGTDTQYF.

The chain couples TRBV4-3 to TRBJ1-2, with no clear D. The germline V and J ends were trimmed by 0 bases and 2 bases, with 13 bases remaining between them. The germline V gene encodes CDR1 LGHNA and CDR2 YSLEER. The CDR3 extends over 16 amino acids. CDR3 sequence (DNA): TGCGCCAGCAGCCAAGATAGGTCGGCAGCAAACTATGGCTACACCTTC. Amino acid sequence: CASSQDRSAANYGYTF.

This clonotype has just a few counts. The rearrangement joins TRBV25-1 to TRBJ2-3; D gene ambiguous. V shed 8 bases and J shed 2 bases, with 14 bases lying between them. The germline V gene has CDR1 MGHDK and CDR2 SYGVNS. The CDR3 is 14 residues long. The CDR3 region is CASSHERPTDTQYF. For the CDR3, the DNA is TGTGCCAGCTCCCACGAGCGCCCCACAGATACGCAGTATTTT.

The gene calls are TRBV6-2 or TRBV6-3 and TRBJ1-1; D is undetermined. CDR3 length: 13 amino acids. Germline V gene sequence: CDR1 MNHEY, CDR2 SVGEGT. Trimming removed 3 bases from V and 3 bases from J, with 8 bases in between. CDR3 residues: CASSYRGYTEAFF. CDR3 sequence (DNA): TGTGCCAGCAGTTATAGAGGGTACACTGAAGCTTTCTTT.

The table lists this clonotype with many counts. V and J are TRBV12-3 or TRBV12-4 and TRBJ2-3, with D perhaps assigned TRBD1 or TRBD2 (5 bases each). This CDR3 has 14 amino acids. V was pared by 5 bases and J by 0 bases, with 9 bases between. The CDR3 reads CASSGTVSTDTQYF. The CDR3 DNA reads TGTGCCAGCAGTGGGACGGTTAGCACAGATACGCAGTATTTT.

On this clonotype itself: Given the absence of the conserved phenylalanine or tryptophan at the CDR3 end, a read error is likely. The chain is built from TRBV6-1 and TRBJ2-3, with TRBD1 as a possible D gene (7 bases). Germline V CDR1 and CDR2: MNHNS, SASEGT. The ends were cut back, 4 bases at V and 9 bases at J, with 11 bases in the middle. This CDR3 has 12 amino acids. The CDR3, as DNA: TGTGCCAGCAGTGCGCCAGGGGGGACGCAGTATTTA. Amino acid sequence: CASSAPGGTQYL.

This clonotype was observed many times. The chain joins TRBV12-3 or TRBV12-4 to TRBJ2-1; 7 nucleotides line up with TRBD2. There are 14 residues in the CDR3. Germline trimming cut 9 bases from V and 6 bases from J; bases unmatched to any gene: 11. The CDR3 reads CASSRGAGVNEQFF. CDR3 bases: TGTGCCAGTAGCCGAGGGGCGGGAGTCAATGAGCAGTTCTTC.

The chain carries TRBV12-3 or TRBV12-4 and TRBJ2-7, with D uncertain. This CDR3 contains 13 residues. V was clipped by 3 bases and J by 6 bases, with 12 bases between them. For the CDR3, the DNA is TGTGCCAGCAGTTTGAGTGACGTGGGCGAGCAGTACTTC. It codes for CASSLSDVGEQYF.

This chain links TRBV18 with TRBJ1-2, with D hard to call. The germline gives CDR1 KGHSH, CDR2 LQKENI. Trimming took 2 bases from V and 10 from J, leaving 11 bases between them. The CDR3 runs 12 residues. The CDR3 here is CASSPSGTDYTF. The DNA of the CDR3 is TGTGCCAGCTCACCATCGGGAACAGACTACACCTTC.

This clonotype came up many times. The gene calls are TRBV5-1 and TRBJ2-1; weak D call: TRBD2 (6 bases). V was shortened by 4 bases and J by 0 bases, with 20 bases between the two germline ends. The length of the CDR3 is 18 residues. The V gene's germline CDR1 is SGHRS and CDR2 YFSETQ. This CDR3 is CASSLGIGRDDSYNEQFF. The CDR3 DNA reads as TGCGCCAGCAGCCTGGGGATTGGGCGGGATGACTCCTACAATGAGCAGTTCTTC.

The sample holds many counts of this clonotype. In DNA, the CDR3 is TGTGCCAGCAGTCTACAATTCGAGCAGTACTTC. Amino acids: CASSLQFEQYF. This chain links TRBV12-3 or TRBV12-4 with TRBJ2-7; the D is unclear. V was shortened by 5 bases and J by 6 bases, with 8 bases between the two germline ends. The CDR3 runs to 11 residues.

There are many counts of this clonotype. The chain's CDR3 is CSARAITDRYEAFF. Written as DNA, the CDR3 is TGCAGTGCTAGAGCTATAACAGATAGATATGAAGCTTTCTTT. The chain links TRBV20-1 to TRBJ1-1; D gene uncertain. CDR3 length: 14 amino acids. From germline, CDR1 is DFQATT and CDR2 SNEGSKA (reference sequence). Trimming left V 1 base short and J 7 bases short, with 16 bases between.

This clonotype was counted only a few times. The V call is TRBV3-1, the J call TRBJ2-7, with D tentatively TRBD1 or TRBD2 (6 bases each). This CDR3 has 15 amino acids. Trimming took off 3 bases at V and 4 bases at J, with 16 bases between the two ends. Per germline, CDR1 LGHDT and CDR2 YNNKEL (reference sequence). The chain's CDR3 is CASSQQGLGGYEQYF. DNA of the CDR3: TGTGCCAGCAGCCAGCAGGGGCTGGGAGGATACGAGCAGTACTTC.

The sample holds a few counts of this clonotype. The gene calls are TRBV6-5 and TRBJ1-4; 9 bases map to TRBD1. J was trimmed by 8 bases and V by 6 bases; bases with no gene match: 13. This CDR3 region has 16 residues. Germline loops: CDR1 MNHEY, CDR2 SVGAGI. CDR3 DNA: TGTGCCAGCAGCTATTCACGGGGACAGGGTGGAGAAAAACTGTTTTTT. This sequence encodes CASSYSRGQGGEKLFF.

The chain uses TRBV6-1 and TRBJ2-7, with D perhaps given as TRBD1 or TRBD2 (5 bases each). CDR3 length equals 15 residues. Between the trimmed V and J ends, which lost 2 bases and 3 bases, there was a span of 14 bases. Germline CDR1 and CDR2: MNHNS and SASEGT. Written as DNA, the CDR3 is TGTGCCAGCAGTGAATATAGGGACGGGAACTACGAGCAGTACTTC. Residues: CASSEYRDGNYEQYF.

This clonotype was counted many times. The J gene is TRBJ2-3, the V gene TRBV20-1, with D possibly being TRBD1 or TRBD2 (6 bases each). Trimming took off 6 bases at V and 6 bases at J, with 22 bases between the two ends. Germline CDR1 and CDR2: DFQATT and SNEGSKA (reference sequence). This CDR3 contains 15 residues. CDR3 DNA sequence: TGCAGTGCCAGGGTTTTGAGGGGGGCCGGGGATACGCAGTATTTT. Protein sequence: CSARVLRGAGDTQYF.

The chain combines TRBV4-3 with TRBJ1-2; a weak D match, TRBD1 (5 bases). In germline, CDR1 is LGHNA, CDR2 YSLEER. The CDR3 is 14 residues long. V lost 4 bases and J lost 8, with 17 bases in between. In DNA form, the CDR3 reads TGCGCCAGCAGCCGCCTAGGGACCCAGGGAGGCTACACCTTC. Residues: CASSRLGTQGGYTF.

There are many counts of this clonotype. The chain links TRBV28 to TRBJ1-5; D may be TRBD1 (5 bases). Germline CDR1 MDHEN, CDR2 SYDVKM. The CDR3 totals 16 residues. V gave up 5 bases and J gave up 10 bases, with 24 bases separating them. The CDR3 DNA reads as TGTGCCAGCAGTGGCCGAGGGGCCGCTTCGATGTTTCCCCAGCATTTT. Its protein is CASSGRGAASMFPQHF. Based on the CDR3 plus reference TRBV28 and TRBJ1-5, the full variable domain is DVKVTQSSRYLVKRTGEKVFLECVQDMDHENMFWYRQDPGLGLRLIYFSYDVKMKEKGDIPEGYSVSREKKERFSLILESASTNQTSMYLCASSGRGAASMFPQHFGDGTRLSIL.

The V and J genes are TRBV20-1 and TRBJ2-7; TRBD2 matches 8 bases. J gave up 2 bases and V 5 bases, and 8 bases lay outside the gene matches. Germline values: CDR1 DFQATT, CDR2 SNEGSKA (reference sequence). The CDR3 runs 14 residues. The CDR3, as DNA: TGCAGTGCTGCGGGGACTAGTTCCACCTACGAGCAGTACTTC. Amino acids: CSAAGTSSTYEQYF.

The chain uses TRBV6-5 and TRBJ2-7, with 11 bases identical to TRBD1. This CDR3 region has 15 residues. V dropped 0 bases and J dropped 6; count of bases not matched to a gene: 4. Looked up from germline, CDR1 is MNHEY and CDR2 is SVGAGI. The CDR3 sequence is CASSYSSGTGGEQYF. CDR3 bases: TGTGCCAGCAGTTACTCGAGTGGGACAGGGGGCGAGCAGTACTTC.

The V gene is TRBV18, the J gene TRBJ2-7; D possibly matches TRBD1 or TRBD2 (6 bases each). The V end lost 1 base, the J end lost 6 bases, and 16 bases lay between the germline ends. Germline V gene data show CDR1 as KGHSH and CDR2 as LQKENI. CDR3 length: 15 amino acids. This CDR3 reads CASSPRGYKGGEQYF. The DNA for the CDR3 is TGTGCCAGCTCACCACGAGGATACAAGGGGGGCGAGCAGTACTTC. Using reference TRBV18 and TRBJ2-7 for the parts outside the CDR3, the full variable domain is NAGVMQNPRHLVRRRGQEARLRCSPMKGHSHVYWYRQLPEEGLKFMVYLQKENIIDESGMPKERFSAEFPKEGPSILRIQQVVRGDSAAYFCASSPRGYKGGEQYFGPGTRLTVT.

This clonotype was detected many times. The rearrangement joins TRBV7-2 to TRBJ1-3; no clear D. The germline CDR1 and CDR2 sequences are SGHTA and FQGNSA. The CDR3 totals 12 residues. The V gene lost 5 bases and the J gene lost 4 bases, with 6 bases spanning the gap. For the CDR3, the DNA is TGTGCCAGCAGCCCTACAGGAAACACCATATATTTT. Protein sequence: CASSPTGNTIYF.

This clonotype was observed a handful of times. The rearrangement links TRBV5-6 to TRBJ2-3; 9 nucleotides agree with TRBD2. The V gene end was trimmed by 5 bases and the J gene end by 5 bases; junction bases not matched to a gene: 12. The CDR3 has 16 residues. CDR1 is SGHDT, CDR2 YYEEEE, per germline. The CDR3 spells CASSFYGGGARDTQYF. Written as DNA, the CDR3 is TGTGCCAGCAGTTTCTATGGCGGGGGGGCGAGAGATACGCAGTATTTT. Supplemented by reference TRBV5-6 and TRBJ2-3, the full variable domain reads DAGVTQSPTHLIKTRGQQVTLRCSPKSGHDTVSWYQQALGQGPQFIFQYYEEEERQRGNFPDRFSGHQFPNYSSELNVNALLLGDSALYLCASSFYGGGARDTQYFGPGTRLTVL.

The rearrangement links TRBV6-6 to TRBJ1-2; no firm D call. Deletions cut 2 bases from V and 8 bases from J, with 9 bases between. The CDR3 is 12 amino acids. Germline V gene lookup returns CDR1 MNHNY and CDR2 SVGAGI (reference sequence). The CDR3 DNA is TGTGCCAGCAGTTACATAGGGAACGGCTACACCTTC. It codes for CASSYIGNGYTF.

This clonotype was detected a few times. The gene calls are TRBV4-2 and TRBJ2-1; 12 bases align to TRBD2. The CDR3 contains 17 residues. The junction had 6 bases not matched to a gene; V was cut back by 1 base and J by 5 bases. CDR1 and CDR2 (germline): LGHNA, YNFKEQ. The CDR3 spells CASSQVVLAGGNNEQFF. The CDR3 region has the DNA TGTGCCAGCAGCCAAGTCGTCCTAGCGGGGGGGAACAATGAGCAGTTCTTC.

This clonotype has more than one count but fewer than ten. The V call is TRBV11-2, the J call TRBJ2-2; D perhaps matches TRBD2 (5 bases). The CDR3 runs 13 residues. V was shortened by 5 bases and J by 5 bases, with 9 bases between the two germline ends. CDR1 is SGHAT, CDR2 FQNNGV, per germline. CDR3 in amino acids: CASSKRVTGELFF. CDR3 sequence (DNA): TGTGCCAGCAGCAAGAGGGTGACCGGGGAGCTGTTTTTT.

This clonotype was recorded a few times. The rearrangement joins TRBV6-1 to TRBJ2-1, with 7 positions matching TRBD1. With V trimmed by 6 bases and J by 7 bases, 9 bases remained unmatched. Germline V gives CDR1 MNHNS, CDR2 SASEGT. The CDR3 loop spans 14 amino acids. The CDR3 region has the DNA TGTGCCAGCAGGTCCCTTACAGGGGTAAATGAGCAGTTCTTC. It yields the protein CASRSLTGVNEQFF.

This clonotype turned up a few times. V usage is TRBV7-2 and J usage is TRBJ2-4; D remains ambiguous. V lost 4 bases and J lost 0, with 10 bases in between. Germline CDR1 SGHTA, CDR2 FQGNSA. CDR3 size: 15 residues. The CDR3 reads CASSSFLVAKNIQYF. The CDR3 coding sequence is TGTGCCAGCAGCTCCTTCCTAGTAGCCAAAAACATTCAGTACTTC.

The table lists this clonotype with a few counts. The chain links TRBV27 to TRBJ2-7; D may match TRBD1 or TRBD2 (5 bases each). The CDR3 consists of 14 residues. In germline, CDR1 is MNHEY, CDR2 SMNVEV (reference sequence). Trimming cost V 6 bases and J 5 bases, with 17 bases left between them. In DNA, the CDR3 is TGTGCCAGCAGCCTCCGAGTTCCGGGACACGAGCAGTACTTC. As protein: CASSLRVPGHEQYF.

In its sample, this clonotype was seen many times. The chain couples TRBV4-3 to TRBJ1-5; possibly TRBD1 for D (5 bases). The CDR3 is 15 amino acids. Germline loops: CDR1 LGHNA, CDR2 YSLEER. The V and J ends lost 0 bases and 4 bases respectively, with 10 bases between them. CDR3: CASSQDSTVNQPQHF. CDR3 nucleotide sequence: TGCGCCAGCAGCCAAGATTCGACAGTTAATCAGCCCCAGCATTTT.

The chain has TRBV12-3 or TRBV12-4 and TRBJ1-4, with D unresolved. The CDR3 is made up of 14 amino acids. V was trimmed by 2 bases and J by 5 bases, leaving 9 bases between them. The CDR3 sequence is CASSLRVKNEKLFF. CDR3 DNA: TGTGCCAGCAGTTTAAGGGTCAAGAATGAAAAACTGTTTTTT.